This is a list of T cell receptor beta chains from one sample in a study of technical replicates of blood from several donors. The repertoire was sequenced with immunoSEQ multiplex PCR; TCRdb's copy has only in-frame clones and lacks some. This table holds 65,000 to 95,000 clones, 95% to 97% found once. The sequenced sample consisted of T cells isolated from PBMCs. These receptors were taken from a human donor in good health. Each CDR3 is given with its conserved first and last residue. D genes are given only for firm matches. Clone size appears in some rows only: once, few, many, or a class for an expanded clone.

D gene,clone size,V gene,J gene,CDR3 protein,CDR3 DNA
NA,NA,TRBV7-9,TRBJ1-4,CASTRFEKLFF,TGTGCCAGCACCCGGTTCGAAAAACTGTTTTTT
NA,NA,TRBV6-1,TRBJ1-1,CASRRGGSTEAFF,TGTGCCAGCAGGAGGGGAGGGAGCACTGAAGCTTTCTTT
TRBD1,NA,TRBV5-6,TRBJ2-5,CASSQPTGGEGETQYF,TGTGCCAGCAGCCAACCGACAGGGGGAGAGGGGGAGACCCAGTACTTC
NA,NA,TRBV19,TRBJ2-2,CASSIGRLRGVGGELFF,TGTGCCAGTAGTATAGGGAGACTCAGGGGTGTAGGCGGGGAGCTGTTTTTT
NA,NA,TRBV12-5,TRBJ1-6,CASGLQGGAPLHF,TGTGCTAGTGGTTTGCAGGGTGGGGCACCCCTCCACTTT
NA,NA,TRBV5-1,TRBJ1-1,CASSLEGRVAFF,TGCGCCAGCAGCTTGGAGGGCAGGGTAGCTTTCTTT
TRBD1,NA,TRBV10-3,TRBJ1-3,CAMGTEVSGNTIYF,TGTGCCATGGGGACAGAAGTCTCTGGAAACACCATATATTTT
TRBD2,NA,TRBV28,TRBJ2-2,CASSGPTSEWTGELFF,TGTGCCAGCAGCGGCCCGACTAGCGAATGGACCGGGGAGCTGTTTTTT
TRBD1,once,TRBV5-1,TRBJ2-7,CASSLTGIAYEQYF,TGCGCCAGCAGCCTGACAGGGATTGCCTACGAGCAGTACTTC
TRBD1,once,TRBV7-8,TRBJ2-1,CASSLGTGGVFF,TGTGCCAGCAGCTTAGGGACAGGGGGCGTGTTCTTC
NA,NA,TRBV6-5,TRBJ1-6,CASSYTGIDYNSPLHF,TGTGCCAGCAGTTACACGGGGATCGACTATAATTCACCCCTCCACTTT
NA,NA,TRBV5-1,TRBJ2-7,CASSPNIYEQYF,TGCGCCAGCAGCCCTAATATTTACGAGCAGTACTTC
NA,NA,TRBV2,TRBJ2-5,CASSEHGQETQYF,TGTGCCAGCAGTGAACACGGCCAAGAGACCCAGTACTTC
NA,NA,TRBV19,TRBJ2-3,CASSIPADTQYF,TGTGCCAGTAGTATCCCAGCAGATACGCAGTATTTT
NA,NA,TRBV2,TRBJ1-5,CAGGQSGQPQHF,TGTGCCGGAGGACAGTCGGGGCAGCCCCAGCATTTT
NA,NA,TRBV15,TRBJ1-1,CATSRDAGQYTEAFF,TGTGCCACCAGCAGAGATGCAGGGCAGTACACTGAAGCTTTCTTT